This TCR beta chain is drawn from a study of OX40 agonist ivuxolimab in advanced cancers. Study-level background: Patients were treated with intravenous ivuxolimab, dosed at 0.01 to 10 mg/kg and infused every 2 weeks. Subjects had a mean age of about 65 years, with a range of about 23 to 90; almost 85% were male. Study observations and caveats: On average, CD8+ T cells showed a greater number of expanded clones than CD4+.

Using immunoSEQ multiplex PCR, the repertoire was profiled, and TCRdb retains in-frame clones only, with some absent. The sample carries 66,000 or so clones, about nine tenths recorded once. As for this clone: Its antigen is not identified.

This CDR3 comprises 17 residues. Germline CDR1 LNHNV, CDR2 YYDKDF (reference sequence). With 2 bases clipped from V and 10 bases from J, the junction kept 12 bases outside the gene matches. This clonotype was obtained from an adult with an advanced solid tumor such as melanoma, head and neck, liver or kidney cancer. The chain uses TRBV15 and TRBJ2-1, with TRBD2 matching 12 bases. The sequences come from CD4+ or CD8+ T cells sorted from blood, collected in a trial of the OX40 agonist ivuxolimab. The CDR3 reads CATSRISLAGGPPEQFF. The DNA for the CDR3 is TGTGCCACCAGCAGAATTAGTCTAGCGGGAGGGCCCCCCGAGCAGTTCTTC. The full variable domain, completed using reference TRBV15 and TRBJ2-1, is DAMVIQNPRYQVTQFGKPVTLSCSQTLNHNVMYWYQQKSSQAPKLLFHYYDKDFNNEADTPDNFQSRRPNTSFCFLDIRSPGLGDTAMYLCATSRISLAGGPPEQFFGPGTRLTVL.